This TCR beta chain emerged from a study of blood T cell repertoires in COVID-19. Germline V gene data show CDR1 as SGHTA and CDR2 as FQGNSA. The CDR3 sequence is 14 residues long. Trimming removed 7 bases from V and 5 bases from J, with 16 bases in between. Study members were between about 18 and 100 years old and lived in about two dozen US regions. Donors were grouped by their self-reported clinical history. What the recovered Cohort 3 donors had was two negative PCRs, clearance, or symptom resolution. Data came from immunoSEQ multiplex PCR; TCRdb stores just in-frame clones and leaves some out. The repertoire holds about 220,000 clones, 82% seen once, with 3% to 4% in the top ten.

Material for sequencing was PBMCs or T cells enriched from blood (not recorded which). The TCR comes from a woman aged 55-70 years who had recovered from COVID-19. The chain joins TRBV7-2 to TRBJ2-3; a possible D gene is TRBD2 (7 bases). The CDR3 region is CASTGGGGGDTQYF. The CDR3 coding sequence is TGTGCCAGCACCGGAGGGGGAGGGGGAGATACGCAGTATTTT.